This TCR beta chain originates from a study of T-cell reconstitution after alpha-beta-depleted transplantation in children. V was pared by 1 base and J by 7 bases, with 11 bases between. In germline, CDR1 is LGHNA, CDR2 YNFKEQ. This CDR3 spans 15 amino acids. This clonotype has only a few counts. During its preparation, the TCRbeta library received unique molecular identifiers. TCRdb recomputed calls from the PCR reads with MiXCR, one row per CDR3 protein. The sample lists hundreds of thousands of distinct CDR3 sequences; roughly 17% were seen once. The chain carries TRBV4-2 and TRBJ1-6; D uncertain. This sample comprised PBMCs from the stem cell graft donor, obtained from the stem cell graft. The receptor was derived from a human donor who donated a stem cell graft to a child with acute myeloid leukemia. For the CDR3, the DNA is TGTGCCAGCAGCCAAGGGGAATTGGAAAATTCACCCCTCCACTTT. Residues: CASSQGELENSPLHF.